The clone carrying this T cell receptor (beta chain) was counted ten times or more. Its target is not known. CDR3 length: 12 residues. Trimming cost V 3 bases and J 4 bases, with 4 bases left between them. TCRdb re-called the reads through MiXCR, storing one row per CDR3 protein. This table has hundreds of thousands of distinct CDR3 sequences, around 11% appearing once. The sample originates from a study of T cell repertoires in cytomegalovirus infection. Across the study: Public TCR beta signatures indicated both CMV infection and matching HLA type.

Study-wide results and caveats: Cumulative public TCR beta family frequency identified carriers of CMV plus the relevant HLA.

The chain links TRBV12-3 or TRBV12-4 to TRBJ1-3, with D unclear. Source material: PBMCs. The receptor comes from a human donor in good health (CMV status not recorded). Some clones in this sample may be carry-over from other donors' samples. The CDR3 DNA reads TGTGCCAGCAGTTTTGAGGGAAACACCATATATTTT. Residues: CASSFEGNTIYF.